This T cell receptor (beta chain) was profiled in a study of cytomegalovirus exposure and HLA in healthy donors. Profiling relied on immunoSEQ multiplex PCR, and the TCRdb table lists in-frame clones only, not all of them. The sample holds some 120,000 clones, nearly 90% seen once. The receptor's source is a man aged 25 to 40 in good health and CMV-seronegative. The sample comprised PBMCs.

As DNA, the CDR3 is TGTGCCAGTAGTATTTCGGACAGGGGAAGCGGCTACACCTTC. Translating it yields CASSISDRGSGYTF. The V gene is TRBV19, the J gene TRBJ1-2, with TRBD1 identical over 9 bases. With V trimmed by 3 bases and J by 8 bases, 7 bases remained unmatched. This CDR3 is 14 amino acids long. CDR1 and CDR2 from the germline V gene are LNHDA and SQIVND (reference sequence).